Shown below are 14 T cell receptor beta chains from a single sample sequenced in a study of control samples from healthy donors and cancer patients. Using immunoSEQ multiplex PCR, the repertoire was profiled, and TCRdb retains in-frame clones only, with some absent. The sample consists of 120,000 or so clones, more than 85% of them appearing once. The sample comprised PBMCs. The receptors shown here come from a middle-aged man with head and neck cancer.

This chain joins TRBV5-8 and TRBJ2-7, with D unresolved. V dropped 4 bases and J dropped 3 bases, with 17 bases sitting between them. CDR1 and CDR2 from the germline V gene are SGHTS and YDEGEE. The CDR3 extends over 15 amino acids. CDR3: CASSLRDGPNYEQYF. In DNA form, the CDR3 reads TGTGCCAGCAGCCTACGAGACGGGCCGAACTACGAGCAGTACTTC.

CDR3 DNA sequence: TGTGCCACCAGTGCTGCGGGGGCGGGGGTTTACAATGAGCAGTTCTTC. This encodes CATSAAGAGVYNEQFF. The chain couples TRBV24-1 to TRBJ2-1, with D maybe TRBD2 (7 bases). CDR3 size: 16 residues. CDR1 is KGHDR, CDR2 SFDVKD, per germline. Trimming stripped 5 bases from V and 4 bases from J, with 17 bases between.

The chain links TRBV3-1 (or the pseudogene TRBV3-2) to TRBJ1-1; D not certain. Trimming stripped 2 bases from V and 6 bases from J, with 10 bases between. This CDR3 region has 13 residues. The germline V gene encodes CDR1 LGHDT and CDR2 YNNKEL (reference sequence). This CDR3 is CASSQFRGSEAFF. DNA for the CDR3: TGTGCCAGCAGCCAATTTAGAGGCTCTGAAGCTTTCTTT.

This chain uses TRBV7-9 with TRBJ2-2, with 13 bases identical to TRBD2. V trimming: 5 bases; J trimming: 5 bases; junction bases outside the gene matches: 8. CDR1 is SEHNR and CDR2 is FQNEAQ in the germline V gene (reference sequence). CDR3 length: 17 amino acids. CDR3 sequence (DNA): TGTGCCAGCAGCCCATCACTAGCGGGGGGGCGAACCGGGGAGCTGTTTTTT. Translating gives CASSPSLAGGRTGELFF.

This clone was recorded once. The gene calls are TRBV5-1 and TRBJ1-2; 9 nucleotides agree with TRBD1. The CDR3 has 15 amino acids. Losses at the gene ends were 0 bases for V and 8 bases for J; bases not matched to a gene: 8. Germline CDR1 is SGHRS and CDR2 is YFSETQ. CDR3 loop: CASSLAGQGFNGYTF. The DNA for the CDR3 is TGCGCCAGCAGCTTGGCCGGACAGGGGTTTAACGGCTACACCTTC.

This chain uses TRBV9 with TRBJ2-5; D uncertain. Germline assignment: CDR1 SGDLS and CDR2 YYNGEE. CDR3 length equals 13 residues. The V and J ends lost 4 bases and 0 bases respectively, with 7 bases between them. In DNA form, the CDR3 reads TGTGCCAGCAGCCCCCCTGACCAAGAGACCCAGTACTTC. Amino acids: CASSPPDQETQYF.

This clone was observed once. This chain links TRBV5-7 with TRBJ2-1, with 11 positions matching TRBD2. TRBV5-7 is designated an ORF whose function remains uncertain. The V segment lost 4 bases and the J segment 8 bases; nucleotides outside the gene matches: 8. This CDR3 has 15 amino acids. The CDR3 nucleotides are TGTGCCAGCAGCCGGGATAGCGGGGGGGCTTATGAGCAGTTCTTC. Translated, it gives CASSRDSGGAYEQFF.

A single count supports this clone. V is TRBV11-2 and J is TRBJ1-2, with D possibly being TRBD1 (6 bases). Germline lookup yields CDR1 SGHAT and CDR2 FQNNGV. Trimming pared 5 bases from V and 6 bases from J, leaving 16 bases between. This CDR3 region has 14 residues. The CDR3 region has the DNA TGTGCCAGCAGCCTTTTCAGGGGCTCCAATGGCTACACCTTC. Amino acid sequence: CASSLFRGSNGYTF.

The CDR3, as DNA: TGTGCCTGGAGACCTAGGACAGCAGTATCCTACGAGCAGTACTTC. Encoded protein: CAWRPRTAVSYEQYF. The V call is TRBV30, the J call TRBJ2-7; tentatively, D is TRBD1 (6 bases). V lost 3 bases and J lost 1, with 16 bases in between. The germline V gene has CDR1 GTSNPN and CDR2 SVGIG (reference sequence). The CDR3 consists of 15 residues.

About this clone: Germline is not matched at one junction end, which may reflect a read error. The rearrangement uses TRBV7-2 and TRBJ2-5; D might be TRBD2 (5 bases). The CDR3 covers 12 residues. Germline CDR1 reads SGHTA; CDR2 reads FQGNSA. CDR3 loop: CASSLAGPDQYF. The CDR3 DNA reads as TGTGCCAGCAGCCTAGCTGGGCCCGACCAGTACTTC.

The chain couples TRBV27 to TRBJ1-5; tentatively, D is TRBD1 (5 bases). This CDR3 is 14 amino acids long. Trimming took off 3 bases at V and 6 bases at J, with 12 bases between the two ends. Germline V CDR1 and CDR2: MNHEY, SMNVEV (reference sequence). The CDR3 nucleotides are TGTGCCAGCAGTTTGGGGAGGGGTAGTCAGCCCCAGCATTTT. It codes for CASSLGRGSQPQHF.

The CDR3 nucleotides read TGTGCCAGCGGGCGGGACAGGGGAGCTCACGAGCAGTACTTC. It translates to CASGRDRGAHEQYF. The rearrangement joins TRBV6-5 to TRBJ2-7, with 10 bases identical to TRBD1. With 8 bases clipped from V and 5 bases from J, the junction kept 9 bases outside the gene matches. This CDR3 contains 14 residues. Germline V gene lookup returns CDR1 MNHEY and CDR2 SVGAGI.

This clone occurred once. The genes are TRBV12-3 or TRBV12-4 and TRBJ1-2; D is perhaps TRBD1 (6 bases). V dropped 7 bases and J dropped 2 bases, with 11 bases sitting between them. The CDR3 sequence is 13 residues long. The CDR3, as DNA: TGTGCCAGCACCGTTACAGGGAACTATGGCTACACCTTC. Its protein product is CASTVTGNYGYTF.

V and J are TRBV7-9 and TRBJ1-1; TRBD1 might be the D (5 bases). CDR1 and CDR2 (germline): SEHNR, FQNEAQ (reference sequence). The V end lost 3 bases, the J end lost 5 bases, and 16 bases lay between the germline ends. This CDR3 is built from 15 residues. CDR3 nucleotide sequence: TGTGCCAGCAGCTTTGGGCTCCGGGGCGGGACTGAAGCTTTCTTT. Translation gives CASSFGLRGGTEAFF.